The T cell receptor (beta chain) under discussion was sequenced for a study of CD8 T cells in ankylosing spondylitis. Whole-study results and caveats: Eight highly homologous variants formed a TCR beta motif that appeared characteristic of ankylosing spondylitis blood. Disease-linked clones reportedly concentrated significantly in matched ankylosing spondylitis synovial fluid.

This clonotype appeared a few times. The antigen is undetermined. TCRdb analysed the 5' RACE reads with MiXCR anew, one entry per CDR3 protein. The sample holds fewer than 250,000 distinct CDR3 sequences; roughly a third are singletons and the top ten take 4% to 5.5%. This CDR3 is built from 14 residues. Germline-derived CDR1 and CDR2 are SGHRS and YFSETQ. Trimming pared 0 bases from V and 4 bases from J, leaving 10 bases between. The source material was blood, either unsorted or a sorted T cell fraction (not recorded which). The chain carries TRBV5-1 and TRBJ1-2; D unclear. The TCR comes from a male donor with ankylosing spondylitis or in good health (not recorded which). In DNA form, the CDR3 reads TGCGCCAGCAGCTTGGAGGCAGAAAGCTATGGCTACACCTTC. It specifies CASSLEAESYGYTF.